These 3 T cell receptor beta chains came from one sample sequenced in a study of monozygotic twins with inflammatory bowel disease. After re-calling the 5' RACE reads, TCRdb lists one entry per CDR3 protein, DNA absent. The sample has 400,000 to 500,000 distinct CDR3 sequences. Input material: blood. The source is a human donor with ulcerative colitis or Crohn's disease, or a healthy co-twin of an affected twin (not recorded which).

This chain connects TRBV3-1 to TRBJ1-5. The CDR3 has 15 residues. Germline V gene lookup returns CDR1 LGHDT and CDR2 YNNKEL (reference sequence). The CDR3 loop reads CASSQGPRDNQPQHF.

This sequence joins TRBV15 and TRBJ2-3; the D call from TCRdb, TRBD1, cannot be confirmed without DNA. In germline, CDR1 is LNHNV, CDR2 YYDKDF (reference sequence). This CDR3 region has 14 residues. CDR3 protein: CATSRGAAADTQYF.

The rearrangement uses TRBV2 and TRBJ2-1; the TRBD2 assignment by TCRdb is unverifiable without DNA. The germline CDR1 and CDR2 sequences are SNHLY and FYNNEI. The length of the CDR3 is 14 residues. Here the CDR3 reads CATKTSGGYNEQFF.